These 24 T cell receptor beta chains share one sample of origin, sequenced in a study of CD8+ T cells in alopecia areata. Extracted RNA was reverse transcribed, and the resulting cDNA served as sequencing template. Using immunoSEQ multiplex PCR, the repertoire was profiled, and TCRdb retains in-frame clones only, with some absent. The top ten hold approximately 3% of the sample, which has 100,000 to 150,000 clones, less than 80% seen once. Sequencing was done on a sample of CD4+ T cells sorted from blood. The receptors stem from a human donor in good health.

The chain links TRBV29-1 to TRBJ1-1, with TRBD1 matching over 8 bases. CDR3 length: 12 amino acids. Germline trimming cut 7 bases from V and 1 base from J; bases unmatched to any gene: 2. The V gene's germline CDR1 is SQVTM and CDR2 ANQGSEA. This CDR3 reads CSGDRGNTEAFF. The CDR3, as DNA: TGCAGCGGCGACAGGGGGAACACTGAAGCTTTCTTT.

This chain joins TRBV2 and TRBJ2-2, with TRBD2 as a possible D gene (5 bases). V lost 2 bases to trimming and J lost 4 bases, with 8 bases between them. The germline V gene encodes CDR1 SNHLY and CDR2 FYNNEI. The CDR3 covers 14 residues. The CDR3 DNA sequence: TGTGCCAGCAGTGAACTAGCTTTCACCGGGGAGCTGTTTTTT. It translates to CASSELAFTGELFF.

This clone came up a few times. The chain couples TRBV14 to TRBJ2-6; D is unresolved. The CDR3 totals 16 residues. Germline CDR1 and CDR2: SGHDN and FVKESK. Trimming stripped 4 bases from V and 0 bases from J, with 10 bases between. CDR3 region: CASSLGGYSGANVLTF. CDR3 in DNA: TGTGCCAGCAGCCTGGGTGGGTACTCTGGGGCCAACGTCCTGACTTTC.

This clone showed up just a few times. The chain has TRBV6-5 and TRBJ1-2, with TRBD1 identical over 10 bases. The CDR3 runs to 15 residues. V shed 6 bases, J shed 8 bases, and the junction held 12 bases outside the gene matches. Germline V CDR1 and CDR2: MNHEY, SVGAGI. The CDR3 nucleotides read TGTGCCAGCAGATCGACCGGGACAGGGGACGGCGGCTACACCTTC. Translated, it gives CASRSTGTGDGGYTF.

The chain uses TRBV7-2 and TRBJ1-2, with D maybe TRBD1 (6 bases). The CDR3 extends over 13 amino acids. V was shortened by 4 bases and J by 4 bases, with 10 bases between the two germline ends. Germline V gives CDR1 SGHTA, CDR2 FQGNSA. CDR3 in DNA: TGTGCCAGCAGCTCAGGACAGTTCTATGGCTACACCTTC. Its translation: CASSSGQFYGYTF. The full variable domain, in which reference TRBV7-2 and TRBJ1-2 provide the parts outside the CDR3, is GAGVSQSPSNKVTEKGKDVELRCDPISGHTALYWYRQSLGQGLEFLIYFQGNSAPDKSGLPSDRFSAERTGGSVSTLTIQRTQQEDSAVYLCASSSGQFYGYTFGSGTRLTVV.

This clone was counted only a few times. V and J are TRBV29-1 and TRBJ2-3; D call uncertain. V shed 1 base and J shed 1 base, with 9 bases lying between them. The CDR3 runs 14 residues. Germline CDR1 and CDR2: SQVTM and ANQGSEA. The chain's CDR3 is CSVEVLYRTDTQYF. CDR3 bases: TGCAGCGTTGAAGTCCTATACCGCACAGATACGCAGTATTTT.

To note about this clone: At the DNA level, this CDR3 is encoded by other sequences in the same sample as well. The gene calls are TRBV11-2 and TRBJ1-1; D not resolved. Per the germline V gene, CDR1 is SGHAT and CDR2 is FQNNGV. Trimming pared 5 bases from V and 1 base from J, leaving 8 bases between. The CDR3 spans 13 residues. In DNA form, the CDR3 reads TGTGCCAGCAGCCCAGACGGGAACACTGAAGCTTTCTTT. Encoded protein: CASSPDGNTEAFF. The full variable domain, in which reference TRBV11-2 and TRBJ1-1 provide the parts outside the CDR3, is EAGVAQSPRYKIIEKRQSVAFWCNPISGHATLYWYQQILGQGPKLLIQFQNNGVVDDSQLPKDRFSAERLKGVDSTLKIQPAKLEDSAVYLCASSPDGNTEAFFGQGTRLTVV.

This clone was seen a handful of times. Written as DNA, the CDR3 is TGTGCCGGACCTCTCGGGTTCCCCTATGGCTACACCTTC. It codes for CAGPLGFPYGYTF. This rearrangement joins TRBV30 to TRBJ1-2; unclear D gene. The CDR3 runs 13 residues. Per germline, CDR1 GTSNPN and CDR2 SVGIG (reference sequence). The V and J ends lost 8 bases and 4 bases respectively, with 17 bases between them.

The genes are TRBV25-1 and TRBJ2-5, with D possibly TRBD2 on 6 matching bases. V was shortened by 5 bases and J by 5 bases, with 15 bases between the two germline ends. The CDR3 is 14 residues long. Germline V gene data show CDR1 as MGHDK and CDR2 as SYGVNS. The CDR3 DNA reads TGTGCCAGCAGTCCGGGACTGGGGAGGGAGACCCAGTACTTC. As protein: CASSPGLGRETQYF.

With regard to this clone: Other DNA variants within this sample encode the same CDR3. The chain employs TRBV7-9 and TRBJ2-5; D is unresolved. Germline lookup yields CDR1 SEHNR and CDR2 FQNEAQ (reference sequence). The CDR3 has 12 amino acids. Trimming pared 3 bases from V and 4 bases from J, leaving 6 bases between. CDR3 in DNA: TGTGCCAGCAGCTTTGGGCGAGAGACCCAGTACTTC. Translating gives CASSFGRETQYF.

The J gene is TRBJ1-1, the V gene TRBV4-1; D is unclear. The CDR3 covers 15 residues. V lost 1 base to trimming and J lost 4 bases, with 13 bases between them. Germline CDR1 MGHRA, CDR2 YSYEKL. DNA of the CDR3: TGCGCCAGCAGCCAAGTCGTGGCCCCGGGCACTGAAGCTTTCTTT. Its translation is CASSQVVAPGTEAFF.

This chain connects TRBV19 to TRBJ1-1, with TRBD1 matching 7 bases. Germline V gene sequence: CDR1 LNHDA, CDR2 SQIVND (reference sequence). J was trimmed by 5 bases and V by 6 bases; bases with no gene match: 9. CDR3 length: 14 residues. The CDR3 loop is CASRRDSLGTEAFF. In DNA form, the CDR3 reads TGTGCCAGTAGACGGGACAGTTTAGGGACTGAAGCTTTCTTT.

The rearrangement joins TRBV11-2 to TRBJ1-1; no clear D. Trimming left V 1 base short and J 2 bases short, with 14 bases between. Germline-derived CDR1 and CDR2 are SGHAT and FQNNGV. This CDR3 spans 16 amino acids. CDR3 region: CASSLGLREFNTEAFF. CDR3 sequence (DNA): TGTGCCAGCAGCTTAGGTCTGCGGGAATTCAACACTGAAGCTTTCTTT. The full variable domain, with the rest looked up from reference TRBV11-2 and TRBJ1-1, is EAGVAQSPRYKIIEKRQSVAFWCNPISGHATLYWYQQILGQGPKLLIQFQNNGVVDDSQLPKDRFSAERLKGVDSTLKIQPAKLEDSAVYLCASSLGLREFNTEAFFGQGTRLTVV.

This clone showed up just once. This chain links TRBV6-1 with TRBJ1-2, with 12 bases that match TRBD1. This CDR3 contains 16 residues. From germline, CDR1 is MNHNS and CDR2 SASEGT. J was trimmed by 7 bases and V by 6 bases; bases with no gene match: 12. The CDR3 region has the DNA TGTGCCAGCAGGGAAACGGGACAGGGGGCGAAGGGTGGCTACACCTTC. This translates into CASRETGQGAKGGYTF.

This clone was recorded once. The V and J genes are TRBV25-1 and TRBJ2-5, with 7 bases identical to TRBD2. Per the germline V gene, CDR1 is MGHDK and CDR2 is SYGVNS. The CDR3 runs to 12 residues. Germline trimming cut 6 bases from V and 2 bases from J; bases unmatched to any gene: 0. The CDR3 DNA reads TGTGCCAGCAGGCGGGGGCAAGAGACCCAGTACTTC. As protein: CASRRGQETQYF.

This clone was observed a handful of times. This chain connects TRBV5-1 to TRBJ2-1; 7 positions match TRBD2. Losses at the gene ends were 4 bases for V and 5 bases for J; bases not matched to a gene: 9. Germline V gene lookup returns CDR1 SGHRS and CDR2 YFSETQ. This CDR3 is built from 15 residues. CDR3 DNA: TGCGCCAGCAGCCCCCCGGGACTACAGAACAATGAGCAGTTCTTC. Protein sequence: CASSPPGLQNNEQFF.

In its sample, this clone was seen a few times. As the CDR3 is not closed by the conserved phenylalanine or tryptophan, this likely results from a read error. The limits of the CDR3 on the DNA are not certain, so only TCRdb's listed CDR3 is given. The chain combines TRBV4-1 with TRBJ1-6. Germline V lookup: CDR1 MGHRA, CDR2 YSYEKL. From its first to its last residue, the CDR3 has 11 amino acids. The CDR3 loop reads CASSQEEDPGA.

This chain links TRBV5-4 with TRBJ2-1; D may be TRBD1 or TRBD2 (6 bases each). Trimming cost V 4 bases and J 0 bases, with 14 bases left between them. This CDR3 has 16 residues. From germline, CDR1 is SGHNT and CDR2 YYREEE (reference sequence). CDR3 residues: CASSRGAGDSYNEQFF. CDR3 DNA sequence: TGTGCCAGCAGCAGGGGGGCAGGTGACTCCTACAATGAGCAGTTCTTC. Full variable domain (outside the CDR3, taken from reference TRBV5-4 and TRBJ2-1): ETGVTQSPTHLIKTRGQQVTLRCSSQSGHNTVSWYQQALGQGPQFIFQYYREEENGRGNFPPRFSGLQFPNYSSELNVNALELDDSALYLCASSRGAGDSYNEQFFGPGTRLTVL.

About this clone itself: One junction end does not reproduce the germline sequence, and a read error may be involved. The chain employs TRBV29-1 and TRBJ2-1; 8 nucleotides agree with TRBD1. The CDR3 sequence is 13 residues long. Germline V CDR1 and CDR2: SQVTM, ANQGSEA. The DNA of the CDR3 is TGCAGCGTTGTCCCCTTATACGGACAGGGATCTATCTTC. This codes for CSVVPLYGQGSIF.

The chain employs TRBV18 and TRBJ2-5; the D gene is possibly TRBD2 (6 bases). The CDR3 has 15 amino acids. Germline assignment: CDR1 KGHSH and CDR2 LQKENI. Trimming pared 5 bases from V and 1 base from J, leaving 14 bases between. DNA for the CDR3: TGTGCCAGCTCAGAAACACTAGCTCTCCAAGAGACCCAGTACTTC. This translates into CASSETLALQETQYF.

This chain uses TRBV5-1 with TRBJ1-4, with TRBD1 as a possible D gene (5 bases). CDR1 is SGHRS and CDR2 is YFSETQ in the germline V gene. The V end lost 7 bases, the J end lost 8 bases, and 15 bases lay between the germline ends. The CDR3 contains 13 residues. DNA for the CDR3: TGCGCCAGCGCCGGGGGAAGTGGGGAAAAACTGTTTTTT. This encodes CASAGGSGEKLFF.

CDR3 loop: CASSGTGSEQYF. CDR3 DNA: TGTGCCAGCAGCGGTACAGGGAGTGAGCAGTACTTC. The chain links TRBV2 to TRBJ2-7, with D possibly matching TRBD1 (6 bases). Germline CDR1 and CDR2: SNHLY and FYNNEI. V was shortened by 6 bases and J by 7 bases, with 13 bases between the two germline ends. The CDR3 spans 12 residues.

V is TRBV30 and J is TRBJ1-1; D is uncertain. Germline assignment: CDR1 GTSNPN and CDR2 SVGIG (reference sequence). V was trimmed by 7 bases and J by 0 bases, leaving 12 bases between them. The CDR3 length is 13 residues. CDR3 sequence: CAFLTGVNTEAFF. The CDR3 coding sequence is TGTGCCTTCCTTACCGGTGTGAACACTGAAGCTTTCTTT.

The gene calls are TRBV6-1 and TRBJ2-3, with a tentative D call TRBD2 (6 bases). The V gene lost 6 bases and the J gene lost 6 bases, with 16 bases spanning the gap. In germline, CDR1 is MNHNS, CDR2 SASEGT. The CDR3 length is 14 residues. The CDR3 nucleotides read TGTGCCAGCAGGACAAGCGGGCTCACGGATACGCAGTATTTT. It specifies CASRTSGLTDTQYF.